The sequence of this T cell receptor beta chain was determined in a study of cytomegalovirus exposure and HLA in healthy donors. The study, taken as a whole, reports: The study recorded fewer than 200 TCR beta chains that were cytomegalovirus-associated. As confirmed in vitro, three CMV-associated chains were specific for CMV antigens. That first-cohort TCR clusters tended to co-occur in the 90 to 150 validation repertoires was found in a later analysis.

Repertoires were generated with immunoSEQ multiplex PCR, while TCRdb's copy carries only in-frame clones and drops some. The sample yields a few hundred thousand clones, roughly 84% seen once. About this clone: Its target is not known.

The CDR3 loop spans 13 amino acids. Germline V gene sequence: CDR1 SNHLY, CDR2 FYNNEI. The V gene lost 4 bases and the J gene lost 7 bases, with 11 bases spanning the gap. From the roughly 110-subject validation cohort, which was separate from the approximately 700-subject first cohort, the donors were drawn. The specimen was PBMCs. This chain connects TRBV2 to TRBJ1-5; unclear D gene. This sequence originates from a man between 18 and 35 years old in good health and CMV-seropositive. The CDR3: CASSGSEGQPQHF. DNA of the CDR3: TGTGCCAGCAGTGGAAGCGAGGGACAGCCCCAGCATTTT.